Shown below are 22 T cell receptor beta chains from a single sample sequenced in a study of post-analysis software for immune sequencing data. The TCR beta cDNA libraries carried unique molecular identifiers. TCRdb re-called the PCR reads with MiXCR, one entry per CDR3 protein. The sample holds over 150,000 distinct CDR3 sequences; 30% to 45% are singletons and the top ten take 25% to 35%. Sequenced here: blood, sampled after autologous hematopoietic stem cell transplantation. These receptors came from a girl aged 10 to 17 with multiple sclerosis.

This clonotype occurred a few times. The V and J genes are TRBV4-3 and TRBJ2-3, with 8 positions matching TRBD1. This CDR3 region has 17 residues. The J segment lost 1 base and the V segment lost 0 bases, leaving 6 bases of the junction unmatched. Germline loops: CDR1 LGHNA, CDR2 YSLEER. The CDR3 nucleotides are TGCGCCAGCAGCCAAGATTGGGGACAGGCCCGCACAGATACGCAGTATTTT. It specifies CASSQDWGQARTDTQYF.

This clonotype has only a few counts. In nucleotides, the CDR3 is TGCAGTGCTCGGGACACGAGCTCCTACGAGCAGTACTTC. Translation: CSARDTSSYEQYF. The chain links TRBV20-1 to TRBJ2-7; tentatively, D is TRBD1 (6 bases). The germline gives CDR1 DFQATT, CDR2 SNEGSKA (reference sequence). V lost 5 bases and J 0 bases, leaving 11 bases between the germline ends. The CDR3 contains 13 residues.

This clonotype occurred many times. The chain employs TRBV20-1 and TRBJ1-2, with 7 bases aligning to TRBD1. V shed 1 base and J 4 bases; nucleotides not matched to a gene: 6. The germline gives CDR1 DFQATT, CDR2 SNEGSKA (reference sequence). The CDR3 extends over 14 amino acids. CDR3 sequence: CSARAPGTAYGYTF. In nucleotides, the CDR3 is TGCAGTGCTAGAGCCCCCGGGACAGCCTATGGCTACACCTTC.

The genes are TRBV6-2 or TRBV6-3 and TRBJ2-7; D is ambiguous. From germline, CDR1 is MNHEY and CDR2 SVGEGT. The V end lost 8 bases, the J end lost 0 bases, and 14 bases lay between the germline ends. This CDR3 has 14 residues. In DNA, the CDR3 is TGTGCCAGCTGTGGACGCGTCCTCTCCTACGAGCAGTACTTC. This sequence encodes CASCGRVLSYEQYF.

This clonotype appeared a few times. This chain joins TRBV20-1 and TRBJ2-7; the match to TRBD1 covers 7 bases. The CDR3 totals 14 residues. Germline-derived CDR1 and CDR2 are DFQATT and SNEGSKA (reference sequence). The V and J ends lost 6 bases and 1 base, in that order; junction bases with no gene match: 9. The CDR3 DNA reads TGCAGTGCCCCCGCAGGGGGTTCGTCCTACGAGCAGTACTTC. Its protein is CSAPAGGSSYEQYF.

CDR3 amino acids: CASSLGGAYYHGYTF. The CDR3 DNA reads as TGCGCCAGCAGCTTGGGGGGCGCCTATTATCATGGCTACACCTTC. The J gene is TRBJ1-2, the V gene TRBV5-1; perhaps TRBD1 as D (5 bases). CDR3 length: 15 amino acids. Trimming took 0 bases from V and 6 from J, leaving 15 bases between them. Per germline, CDR1 SGHRS and CDR2 YFSETQ. The complete variable domain, with remaining parts taken from reference TRBV5-1 and TRBJ1-2, reads KAGVTQTPRYLIKTRGQQVTLSCSPISGHRSVSWYQQTPGQGLQFLFEYFSETQRNKGNFPGRFSGRQFSNSRSEMNVSTLELGDSALYLCASSLGGAYYHGYTFGSGTRLTVV.

V gene TRBV7-6 combines with J gene TRBJ2-1; 14 bases align to TRBD2. Germline V CDR1 and CDR2: SGHVS, FNYEAQ. V gave up 4 bases and J gave up 6 bases; unmatched junction bases: 8. The CDR3 totals 17 residues. The CDR3 loop reads CASSSRRGLAGVNEQFF. For the CDR3, the DNA is TGTGCCAGCAGCTCCCGTCGGGGACTAGCGGGAGTCAATGAGCAGTTCTTC.

This clonotype was seen only a few times. The V gene is TRBV27, the J gene TRBJ2-1; 7 bases match TRBD2. The CDR3 runs 15 residues. From germline, CDR1 is MNHEY and CDR2 SMNVEV (reference sequence). V was pared by 3 bases and J by 3 bases, with 5 bases of the junction left unmatched. The CDR3 here is CASSFLSGVYNEQFF. Written as DNA, the CDR3 is TGTGCCAGCAGTTTTCTCAGCGGGGTCTACAATGAGCAGTTCTTC.

The V gene is TRBV20-1, the J gene TRBJ2-3; TRBD2 might be the D (5 bases). V was shortened by 6 bases and J by 11 bases, with 18 bases between the two germline ends. The CDR3 loop spans 12 amino acids. Germline V CDR1 and CDR2: DFQATT, SNEGSKA (reference sequence). CDR3 sequence reads: CSAWSRGWGQYF. DNA for the CDR3: TGCAGTGCATGGTCGCGCGGGTGGGGGCAGTATTTT.

This clonotype was counted between two and nine times. The rearrangement joins TRBV5-1 to TRBJ1-1, with a weak D call TRBD1 (5 bases). The CDR3 totals 13 residues. V was trimmed by 4 bases and J by 11 bases, leaving 18 bases between them. Germline V gene sequence: CDR1 SGHRS, CDR2 YFSETQ. CDR3 in amino acids: CASSLDTGLSAFF. The CDR3 DNA sequence: TGCGCCAGCAGCCTGGACACTGGTCTAAGTGCTTTCTTT.

This clonotype turned up a few times. This chain joins TRBV28 and TRBJ1-5; unclear D gene. CDR1 MDHEN and CDR2 SYDVKM come from the germline V gene. Trimming pared 5 bases from V and 9 bases from J, leaving 20 bases between. The CDR3 totals 15 residues. CDR3 sequence reads: CASSQTGTILGPQHF. The CDR3, as DNA: TGTGCCAGCAGTCAAACCGGAACTATTCTCGGGCCCCAGCATTTT.

The chain couples TRBV15 to TRBJ2-1; D gene uncertain. The CDR3 totals 12 residues. CDR1 is LNHNV and CDR2 is YYDKDF in the germline V gene (reference sequence). V was cut by 0 bases and J by 9 bases, with 6 bases left in between. CDR3 protein: CATSRDWGEQFF. Here the CDR3 DNA reads TGTGCCACCAGCAGAGATTGGGGTGAGCAGTTCTTC.

V gene TRBV7-2 combines with J gene TRBJ2-4; 9 nucleotides align to TRBD2. The V segment lost 1 base and the J segment 0 bases; nucleotides outside the gene matches: 7. The CDR3 sequence is 18 residues long. Germline V gene sequence: CDR1 SGHTA, CDR2 FQGNSA. CDR3 region: CASSLVAGGRVAKNIQYF. The DNA for the CDR3 is TGTGCCAGCAGCTTAGTTGCGGGGGGGAGAGTAGCCAAAAACATTCAGTACTTC.

V and J are TRBV12-3 or TRBV12-4 and TRBJ2-2; 10 bases fit TRBD1. The CDR3 sequence is 14 residues long. Trimming took 6 bases from V and 4 from J; bases not matched to a gene: 2. The CDR3 protein is CASSRTGGTGELFF. For the CDR3, the DNA is TGTGCCAGCAGCCGGACAGGGGGCACCGGGGAGCTGTTTTTT.

The V and J genes are TRBV27 and TRBJ2-7, with 9 bases matching TRBD2. The CDR3 is made up of 15 amino acids. The germline gives CDR1 MNHEY, CDR2 SMNVEV (reference sequence). V lost 5 bases, J lost 4 bases, and 9 bases stayed unmatched. The DNA of the CDR3 is TGTGCCAGCAGTAATAGGCGGGAGGGCCGATACGAGCAGTACTTC. Its protein product is CASSNRREGRYEQYF.

In this sample, this clonotype turned up a few times. The V gene is TRBV5-1, the J gene TRBJ2-3; D tentatively fits TRBD1 or TRBD2 (5 bases each). V lost 0 bases, J lost 0 bases, and 11 bases lay in between. The germline V gene has CDR1 SGHRS and CDR2 YFSETQ. The CDR3 spans 16 residues. CDR3: CASSLVGDPSTDTQYF. As DNA, the CDR3 is TGCGCCAGCAGCTTGGTGGGGGACCCTAGCACAGATACGCAGTATTTT.

Only a few counts were recorded for this clonotype. The CDR3 is CASSLTAGASYEQYF. The CDR3 DNA sequence: TGTGCCAGCAGTTTAACAGCGGGAGCTTCCTACGAGCAGTACTTC. The gene calls are TRBV27 and TRBJ2-7; 8 bases match TRBD2. CDR1 MNHEY and CDR2 SMNVEV come from the germline V gene (reference sequence). The length of the CDR3 is 15 residues. The V gene end was trimmed by 2 bases and the J gene end by 1 base; junction bases not matched to a gene: 4.

This clonotype came up many times. The chain carries TRBV7-9 and TRBJ2-7, with 8 positions matching TRBD2. Germline V CDR1 and CDR2: SEHNR, FQNEAQ (reference sequence). V dropped 4 bases and J dropped 3; count of bases not matched to a gene: 5. This CDR3 region has 14 residues. CDR3: CASSSTSGYYEQYF. The CDR3 coding sequence is TGTGCCAGCAGCTCTACTAGCGGCTACTACGAGCAGTACTTC.

This clonotype was seen more than once but under ten times. The chain links TRBV12-3 or TRBV12-4 to TRBJ2-7; 10 bases map to TRBD1. V lost 6 bases and J lost 5; bases outside the gene matches: 10. The CDR3 extends over 15 amino acids. CDR3 nucleotide sequence: TGTGCCAGCAGGGCTATGACAGGGGGCATGCACGAGCAGTACTTC. This gives the protein CASRAMTGGMHEQYF.

The CDR3 spells CASSQVAGPTGNEQFF. The CDR3, as DNA: TGTGCCAGCAGCCAAGTAGCGGGACCTACTGGCAATGAGCAGTTCTTC. The chain links TRBV3-1 to TRBJ2-1, with 8 bases identical to TRBD2. Germline trimming cut 1 base from V and 6 bases from J; bases unmatched to any gene: 8. The CDR3 loop spans 16 amino acids. The germline gives CDR1 LGHDT, CDR2 YNNKEL (reference sequence).

A note on this clonotype: Germline and junction disagree at one end, which may indicate a read error. The chain joins TRBV6-6 to TRBJ2-3; 12 bases are shared with TRBD2. CDR1 and CDR2 from the germline V gene are MNHNY and SVGAGI (reference sequence). The CDR3 is 16 residues long. In nucleotides, the CDR3 is TGTGCCAACAGTGACACGCTAGCGGGAGGGCCAGATACGCAGTATTTT. Its translation is CANSDTLAGGPDTQYF.

The chain links TRBV5-1 to TRBJ2-1, with 8 bases matching TRBD2. Per the germline V gene, CDR1 is SGHRS and CDR2 is YFSETQ. The ends lost 3 bases at V and 6 bases at J; junction bases unmatched: 8. This CDR3 has 15 amino acids. The CDR3 DNA reads TGCGCCAGCAGCTCCAACGGGAGGGGAACCAATGAGCAGTTCTTC. Protein sequence: CASSSNGRGTNEQFF.